One sample yielded the 6 T cell receptor beta chains listed below, sequenced in a study of OX40 agonist ivuxolimab in advanced cancers. Assay: immunoSEQ multiplex PCR; the TCRdb copy retains only in-frame clones and omits some. Of about 72,000 clones listed, roughly 89% were seen once; the top ten hold 11%. Material: CD4+ or CD8+ T cells sorted from blood, obtained in a trial of the OX40 agonist ivuxolimab. The source of these receptors is an adult with an advanced solid tumor such as melanoma, head and neck, liver or kidney cancer.

The CDR3 sequence is CASSYRYSNQPQHF. The CDR3, as DNA: TGTGCCAGCAGTTACAGGTATAGCAATCAGCCCCAGCATTTT. V usage is TRBV6-5 and J usage is TRBJ1-5; D gene unclear. Between the trimmed V and J ends, which lost 2 bases and 0 bases, there was a span of 5 bases. CDR3 length equals 14 residues. Germline-derived CDR1 and CDR2 are MNHEY and SVGAGI.

V and J are TRBV2 and TRBJ2-1, with D unresolved. Trimming stripped 7 bases from V and 2 bases from J, with 6 bases between. This CDR3 spans 12 amino acids. The germline gives CDR1 SNHLY, CDR2 FYNNEI. The CDR3 sequence is CASNTAYNEQFF. CDR3 sequence (DNA): TGTGCCAGCAACACCGCCTACAATGAGCAGTTCTTC.

This clone appeared a single time. CDR3 region: CASSGQGYEQYF. In DNA form, the CDR3 reads TGTGCCAGCAGTGGACAGGGTTACGAGCAGTACTTC. The rearrangement links TRBV28 to TRBJ2-7; 8 bases align to TRBD1. Germline-derived CDR1 and CDR2 are MDHEN and SYDVKM. The CDR3 spans 12 residues. V shed 5 bases and J 4 bases; nucleotides not matched to a gene: 1.

V is TRBV10-3 and J is TRBJ2-7; a possible D gene is TRBD2 (5 bases). The CDR3 runs to 16 residues. Germline V lookup: CDR1 ENHRY, CDR2 SYGVKD. Between the trimmed V and J ends, which lost 0 bases and 0 bases, there was a span of 12 bases. CDR3 DNA sequence: TGTGCCATCAGTGAGTCGGTAGCGTCCAGCTCCTACGAGCAGTACTTC. It encodes CAISESVASSSYEQYF.

This chain joins TRBV6-6 and TRBJ1-5; D gene ambiguous. This CDR3 has 13 residues. CDR1 and CDR2 (germline): MNHNY, SVGAGI (reference sequence). The V and J ends lost 8 bases and 2 bases respectively, with 10 bases between them. CDR3 bases: TGTGCCAGCGGGCGTTGGGGCAATCAGCCCCAGCATTTT. It translates to CASGRWGNQPQHF.

The J gene is TRBJ2-7, the V gene TRBV5-4, with TRBD1 matching over 7 bases. The CDR3 length is 13 residues. Per germline, CDR1 SGHNT and CDR2 YYREEE (reference sequence). V lost 5 bases, J lost 5 bases, and 7 bases stayed unmatched. CDR3 nucleotide sequence: TGTGCCAGCAGGTACAGGGGTAACAACGAGCAGTACTTC. Amino acids: CASRYRGNNEQYF. Variable domain in full (rest from reference TRBV5-4 and TRBJ2-7): ETGVTQSPTHLIKTRGQQVTLRCSSQSGHNTVSWYQQALGQGPQFIFQYYREEENGRGNFPPRFSGLQFPNYSSELNVNALELDDSALYLCASRYRGNNEQYFGPGTRLTVT.